Sequencing of this T cell receptor (beta chain) was carried out in a study of PD-L1 blockade in urothelial cancer. About the research overall: Each patient had 0 to 3 earlier chemotherapy regimens. The study's findings and limits: Clonality of blood TCR below the median before treatment predicted better survival.

The time point: peripheral blood 6 weeks after treatment start. TCRdb's copy holds only in-frame clones and misses some; the assay was immunoSEQ multiplex PCR. The table includes roughly 45,000 clones, around 82% detected once. This CDR3 spans 16 amino acids. V lost 4 bases to trimming and J lost 9 bases; unmatched junction nucleotides: 14. CDR1 is SGHVS, CDR2 FNYEAQ, per germline. Comment on this clone: What it binds is not known.

This receptor was obtained from a man aged 55 to 70 with urothelial cancer. Sequenced material: PBMCs, taken around atezolizumab (anti-PD-L1) treatment. V usage is TRBV7-6 and J usage is TRBJ2-7; 11 bases fit TRBD2. CDR3 in amino acids: CASSSGGWLAGGTQYF. DNA of the CDR3: TGTGCCAGCAGCTCCGGGGGGTGGCTAGCGGGGGGAACGCAGTACTTC. Filled out from reference TRBV7-6 and TRBJ2-7, the complete variable domain reads GAGVSQSPRYKVTKRGQDVALRCDPISGHVSLYWYRQALGQGPEFLTYFNYEAQQDKSGLPNDRFSAERPEGSISTLTIQRTEQRDSAMYRCASSSGGWLAGGTQYFGPGTRLTVT.